This T cell receptor beta chain was documented in a study of shared T cell receptors in the human thymus. Germline V lookup: CDR1 MDHEN, CDR2 SYDVKM. Trimming removed 4 bases from V and 5 bases from J, with 17 bases in between. The CDR3 is 15 amino acids. Produced via immunoSEQ multiplex PCR; TCRdb's table is partial and in-frame only. In the table there are around 730,000 clones, approximately 83% of which are singletons. In addition, the sample was reused for a study of human thymus T cells. That paper states: Donors consisted of healthy Finnish infants (having corrective surgery for congenital heart defects). Repertoires sampled from thymus and blood appeared biased in V and J gene usage.

This receptor was identified in a girl under three years old with a congenital heart defect. The chain combines TRBV28 with TRBJ1-1, with D perhaps TRBD1 (6 bases). Sequenced sample: thymocytes. The CDR3 bases are TGTGCCAGCAGTTCCTCAGGGGTCGTACATACTGAAGCTTTCTTT. Its protein is CASSSSGVVHTEAFF. Filled out from reference TRBV28 and TRBJ1-1, the complete variable domain reads DVKVTQSSRYLVKRTGEKVFLECVQDMDHENMFWYRQDPGLGLRLIYFSYDVKMKEKGDIPEGYSVSREKKERFSLILESASTNQTSMYLCASSSSGVVHTEAFFGQGTRLTVV.